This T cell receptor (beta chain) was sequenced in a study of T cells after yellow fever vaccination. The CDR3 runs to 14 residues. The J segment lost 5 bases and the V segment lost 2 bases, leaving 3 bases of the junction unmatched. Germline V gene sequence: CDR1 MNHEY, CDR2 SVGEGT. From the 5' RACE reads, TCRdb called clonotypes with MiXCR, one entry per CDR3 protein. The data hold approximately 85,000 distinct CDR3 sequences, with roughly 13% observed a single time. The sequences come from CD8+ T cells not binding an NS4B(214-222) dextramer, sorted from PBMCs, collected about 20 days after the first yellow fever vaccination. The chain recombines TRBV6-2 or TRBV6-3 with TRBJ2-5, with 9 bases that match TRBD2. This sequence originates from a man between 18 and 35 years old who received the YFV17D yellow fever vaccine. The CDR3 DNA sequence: TGTGCCAGCAGTTACCCTAGCGGGGAGGAGACCCAGTACTTC. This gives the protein CASSYPSGEETQYF.